A single sample is the source of the 27 T cell receptor beta chains below, sequenced in a study of control samples from healthy donors and cancer patients. Clones were sequenced by immunoSEQ multiplex PCR, and TCRdb holds only the in-frame ones, with some missing. The repertoire holds around 170,000 clones, with 88% as singletons. The sequencing sample was made of blood. Source of these receptors: a woman in her thirties in good health.

CDR3 DNA sequence: TGTGCCAGCAGCAATATGAAGGGGAATCGAGAGACCCAGTACTTC. Amino acid sequence: CASSNMKGNRETQYF. The gene calls are TRBV11-2 and TRBJ2-5; tentative D call: TRBD1 (5 bases). V lost 5 bases to trimming and J lost 4 bases, with 17 bases between them. Germline CDR1 and CDR2: SGHAT and FQNNGV. CDR3 length equals 15 residues.

This clone occurred once. V is TRBV9 and J is TRBJ2-3; D is uncertain. Trimming took off 0 bases at V and 3 bases at J, with 11 bases between the two ends. Germline V lookup: CDR1 SGDLS, CDR2 YYNGEE. CDR3 size: 15 residues. The CDR3: CASSVEAVNTDTQYF. The CDR3 DNA reads TGTGCCAGCAGCGTAGAGGCTGTCAATACAGATACGCAGTATTTT.

This sequence joins TRBV6-5 and TRBJ2-1; 7 bases align to TRBD2. V dropped 2 bases and J dropped 3; count of bases not matched to a gene: 4. The CDR3 is made up of 15 amino acids. From germline, CDR1 is MNHEY and CDR2 SVGAGI. Here the CDR3 reads CASSYRLADYNEQFF. DNA of the CDR3: TGTGCCAGCAGTTACCGCCTAGCGGACTACAATGAGCAGTTCTTC.

The genes are TRBV7-9 and TRBJ1-1; D gene unclear. Germline V gene data show CDR1 as SEHNR and CDR2 as FQNEAQ (reference sequence). The CDR3 consists of 13 residues. Trimming removed 1 base from V and 6 bases from J, with 9 bases in between. The CDR3 loop reads CASSLGHISEAFF. In DNA form, the CDR3 reads TGTGCCAGCAGCTTAGGACACATTTCTGAAGCTTTCTTT.

This clone was seen only once. V gene TRBV24-1 combines with J gene TRBJ1-5; 7 bases fit TRBD1. The CDR3 has 17 residues. Germline values: CDR1 KGHDR, CDR2 SFDVKD. Trimming cost V 4 bases and J 3 bases; bases outside gene matches: 11. The chain's CDR3 is CATSDRPRDRNNQPQHF. CDR3 DNA sequence: TGTGCCACCAGTGACCGTCCCCGGGACAGAAACAATCAGCCCCAGCATTTT.

The gene calls are TRBV5-1 and TRBJ2-3, with a weak D call TRBD1 (5 bases). The CDR3 spans 12 residues. V lost 5 bases and J 4 bases, leaving 8 bases between the germline ends. Germline CDR1 reads SGHRS; CDR2 reads YFSETQ. CDR3 nucleotide sequence: TGCGCCAGCAGGGTGGGGCCAGATACGCAGTATTTT. As protein: CASRVGPDTQYF.

This clone appeared once. The J gene is TRBJ2-2, the V gene TRBV3-1 (or the pseudogene TRBV3-2); D might be TRBD2 (6 bases). Germline CDR1 reads LGHDT; CDR2 reads YNNKEL (reference sequence). V dropped 2 bases and J dropped 6 bases, with 16 bases sitting between them. The CDR3 sequence is 16 residues long. The CDR3 region is CASSQYQAGSAGELFF. Written as DNA, the CDR3 is TGTGCCAGCAGCCAATATCAGGCGGGGTCCGCCGGGGAGCTGTTTTTT.

The chain employs TRBV6-5 and TRBJ2-3; D gene unclear. The V gene lost 2 bases and the J gene lost 3 bases, with 12 bases spanning the gap. Per the germline V gene, CDR1 is MNHEY and CDR2 is SVGAGI. CDR3 length equals 15 residues. Here the CDR3 reads CASSYSEGGTDTQYF. CDR3 nucleotide sequence: TGTGCCAGCAGTTACAGCGAAGGTGGGACAGATACGCAGTATTTT.

V usage is TRBV7-2 and J usage is TRBJ2-1, with D tentatively TRBD2 (5 bases). V was cut by 6 bases and J by 0 bases, with 15 bases left in between. The germline V gene has CDR1 SGHTA and CDR2 FQGNSA. CDR3 length equals 16 residues. For the CDR3, the DNA is TGTGCCAGCAGTCGGTGGGGAGCAAGCTCCTACAATGAGCAGTTCTTC. Its translation is CASSRWGASSYNEQFF.

The chain carries TRBV27 and TRBJ2-1, with D perhaps matching TRBD2 (5 bases). The CDR3 totals 15 residues. Germline CDR1 MNHEY, CDR2 SMNVEV (reference sequence). V was trimmed by 7 bases and J by 0 bases, leaving 13 bases between them. The CDR3 DNA follows: TGTGCCAGCATCCCTAGGACTGGCTCCTACAATGAGCAGTTCTTC. Residues: CASIPRTGSYNEQFF.

The rearrangement uses TRBV13 and TRBJ1-5; the D gene is possibly TRBD1 (6 bases). CDR3 size: 15 residues. Trimming cost V 4 bases and J 4 bases, with 14 bases left between them. Germline CDR1 PRHDT, CDR2 FYEKMQ (reference sequence). The CDR3 is CASSSSSGANQPQHF. The CDR3 region has the DNA TGTGCCAGCAGCTCTTCTTCGGGGGCGAATCAGCCCCAGCATTTT.

The chain has TRBV11-2 and TRBJ2-7, with D possibly being TRBD1 (6 bases). Between the trimmed V and J ends, which lost 4 bases and 3 bases, there was a span of 16 bases. The germline gives CDR1 SGHAT, CDR2 FQNNGV. The CDR3 is 15 amino acids. CDR3 DNA: TGTGCCAGCAGCTCTAGTGGAGGACAGCACTACGAGCAGTACTTC. Protein sequence: CASSSSGGQHYEQYF.

The rearrangement links TRBV10-1 to TRBJ1-3; 7 bases align to TRBD1. Losses at the gene ends were 8 bases for V and 3 bases for J; bases not matched to a gene: 7. Germline assignment: CDR1 WNHNN and CDR2 SYGVQD (reference sequence). The CDR3 is 14 residues long. In DNA, the CDR3 is TGCGCCAGCGGTCGGAGGGGGCTTGGAAACACCATATATTTT. It translates to CASGRRGLGNTIYF.

This chain uses TRBV6-5 with TRBJ2-1; 7 bases are shared with TRBD2. Germline V gene lookup returns CDR1 MNHEY and CDR2 SVGAGI. CDR3 length: 15 amino acids. V was clipped by 2 bases and J by 3 bases; unmatched bases: 4. The DNA for the CDR3 is TGTGCCAGCAGTTACCGGGCTAGCGGCTACAATGAGCAGTTCTTC. Protein product: CASSYRASGYNEQFF.

V usage is TRBV11-1 and J usage is TRBJ2-1; no clear D gene. CDR3 size: 15 residues. Between the trimmed V and J ends, which lost 5 bases and 11 bases, there was a span of 22 bases. The V gene's germline CDR1 is SGHAT and CDR2 FQDESV (reference sequence). The CDR3 nucleotides are TGTGCCAGCAGCCCTAGGATATCGGGCACAATGAAGCAGTTCTTC. Translating it yields CASSPRISGTMKQFF.

The V gene is TRBV7-9, the J gene TRBJ2-3; 7 nucleotides match TRBD1. V shed 7 bases, J shed 5 bases, and the junction held 6 bases outside the gene matches. Germline CDR1 SEHNR, CDR2 FQNEAQ (reference sequence). The length of the CDR3 is 13 residues. The CDR3 sequence: CASNAPGGDTQYF. The CDR3 region has the DNA TGTGCCAGCAACGCCCCAGGGGGAGATACGCAGTATTTT.

This chain joins TRBV4-1 and TRBJ1-6; tentatively, D is TRBD1 (6 bases). V dropped 3 bases and J dropped 10 bases, with 13 bases sitting between them. Germline V gives CDR1 MGHRA, CDR2 YSYEKL. This CDR3 is 14 amino acids long. The CDR3 region has the DNA TGCGCCAGCAGCCACCGGGGGCCCGGCTCACCCCTCCACTTT. This sequence encodes CASSHRGPGSPLHF.

The J gene is TRBJ2-2, the V gene TRBV27, with 8 bases matching TRBD1. The junction had 5 bases not matched to a gene; V was cut back by 2 bases and J by 3 bases. The CDR3 is made up of 16 amino acids. The germline CDR1 and CDR2 sequences are MNHEY and SMNVEV (reference sequence). The CDR3 protein is CASSLGGQVHTGELFF. As DNA, the CDR3 is TGTGCCAGCAGTTTAGGGGGACAGGTCCACACCGGGGAGCTGTTTTTT.

V gene TRBV10-3 combines with J gene TRBJ1-6; perhaps TRBD1 as D (6 bases). This CDR3 is 14 amino acids long. CDR1 ENHRY and CDR2 SYGVKD come from the germline V gene. V lost 6 bases and J 7 bases, leaving 13 bases between the germline ends. CDR3 loop: CAISLTGSNSPLHF. CDR3 coding DNA: TGTGCCATCAGCCTCACAGGGTCCAATTCACCCCTCCACTTT.

Here the CDR3 reads CASSERGALNEQFF. The CDR3 region has the DNA TGTGCCAGCAGTGAAAGGGGGGCCCTTAATGAGCAGTTCTTC. The V call is TRBV6-1, the J call TRBJ2-1; D assignment may be TRBD1 or TRBD2 (6 bases each). The CDR3 length is 14 residues. Per germline, CDR1 MNHNS and CDR2 SASEGT. Deletions cut 2 bases from V and 7 bases from J, with 12 bases between.

The V and J genes are TRBV5-5 and TRBJ1-2, with 9 bases aligning to TRBD1. V was clipped by 4 bases and J by 8 bases; unmatched bases: 12. This CDR3 has 15 amino acids. Germline V gives CDR1 SGHKS, CDR2 YYEKEE (reference sequence). CDR3 DNA sequence: TGTGCCAGCAGCGTCGTAGGGACAGGGTCGGTCGGCTACACCTTC. It is translated as CASSVVGTGSVGYTF. The full variable domain, in which reference TRBV5-5 and TRBJ1-2 provide the parts outside the CDR3, is DAGVTQSPTHLIKTRGQQVTLRCSPISGHKSVSWYQQVLGQGPQFIFQYYEKEERGRGNFPDRFSARQFPNYSSELNVNALLLGDSALYLCASSVVGTGSVGYTFGSGTRLTVV.

This clone appeared once. The J gene is TRBJ1-1, the V gene TRBV3-1 (or the pseudogene TRBV3-2); D call uncertain. Germline V lookup: CDR1 LGHDT, CDR2 YNNKEL (reference sequence). This CDR3 has 14 residues. Trimming left V 2 bases short and J 5 bases short, with 12 bases between. CDR3 sequence reads: CASSQSTVGTEAFF. The CDR3 DNA is TGTGCCAGCAGCCAATCCACCGTAGGAACTGAAGCTTTCTTT.

This chain connects TRBV5-1 to TRBJ1-2, with D possibly matching TRBD1 (5 bases). The V gene's germline CDR1 is SGHRS and CDR2 YFSETQ. This CDR3 contains 11 residues. V shed 0 bases and J shed 9 bases, with 6 bases lying between them. Here the CDR3 reads CASSLADSYTF. In DNA form, the CDR3 reads TGCGCCAGCAGCTTGGCGGACAGCTACACCTTC.

The CDR3 sequence is CASSPPPGPGAEAFF. The CDR3 DNA is TGTGCCAGCAGTCCCCCCCCCGGGCCTGGGGCTGAAGCTTTCTTT. This chain connects TRBV6-5 to TRBJ1-1; the D is unclear. The ends were cut back, 5 bases at V and 6 bases at J, with 19 bases in the middle. The germline V gene has CDR1 MNHEY and CDR2 SVGAGI. The CDR3 spans 15 residues.

V and J are TRBV2 and TRBJ2-3; TRBD2 matches at 8 bases. V lost 7 bases and J lost 4; bases outside the gene matches: 4. The CDR3 totals 13 residues. Germline V CDR1 and CDR2: SNHLY, FYNNEI. The CDR3, as DNA: TGTGCCAGCAAGGGACTAGGCGCAGATACGCAGTATTTT. Translating it yields CASKGLGADTQYF.

This clone was counted at least ten times. The V and J genes are TRBV3-1 (or the pseudogene TRBV3-2) and TRBJ1-2; D is unresolved. V dropped 4 bases and J dropped 7 bases, with 13 bases sitting between them. Germline V lookup: CDR1 LGHDT, CDR2 YNNKEL (reference sequence). The CDR3 length is 13 residues. This CDR3 is CASSPPGVGGYTF. The CDR3, as DNA: TGTGCCAGCAGCCCACCGGGAGTGGGTGGCTACACCTTC.

The chain is built from TRBV4-1 and TRBJ2-1, with TRBD2 identical over 8 bases. With 1 base clipped from V and 4 bases from J, the junction kept 6 bases outside the gene matches. Germline CDR1 reads MGHRA; CDR2 reads YSYEKL. The CDR3 contains 16 residues. CDR3 loop: CASSQVETSVYNEQFF. The CDR3 nucleotides are TGCGCCAGCAGCCAAGTGGAGACTAGCGTATACAATGAGCAGTTCTTC.